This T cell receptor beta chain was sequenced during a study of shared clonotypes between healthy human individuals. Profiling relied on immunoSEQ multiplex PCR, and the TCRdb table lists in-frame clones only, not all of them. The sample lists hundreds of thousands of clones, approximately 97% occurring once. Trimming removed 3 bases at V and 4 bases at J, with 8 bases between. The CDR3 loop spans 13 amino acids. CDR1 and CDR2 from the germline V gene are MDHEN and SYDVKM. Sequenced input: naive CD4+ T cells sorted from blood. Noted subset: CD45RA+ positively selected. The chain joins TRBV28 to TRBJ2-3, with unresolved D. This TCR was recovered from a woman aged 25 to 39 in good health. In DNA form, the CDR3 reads TGTGCCAGCAGTTTGATTACCCCAGATACGCAGTATTTT. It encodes CASSLITPDTQYF.